The 4 T cell receptor beta chains below all came from one sample that was sequenced in a study of shared clonotypes between healthy human individuals. TCRdb's table, derived via immunoSEQ multiplex PCR, lists solely in-frame clones and lacks some. The sample yields over a million clones, roughly 97% seen once. The specimen sequenced was naive CD4+ T cells sorted from blood. Subset in this sample: CD45RA+ positively selected. These TCRs come from a man younger than 45 in good health.

The J gene is TRBJ2-1, the V gene TRBV2, with D possibly matching TRBD2 (5 bases). The CDR3 sequence is 12 residues long. Germline CDR1 reads SNHLY; CDR2 reads FYNNEI. V was clipped by 5 bases and J by 8 bases, with 10 bases between them. This chain's CDR3 is CASSSDSDEQFF. The CDR3 DNA sequence: TGTGCCAGCAGTTCGGACTCGGATGAGCAGTTCTTC. Drawing the rest from reference TRBV2 and TRBJ2-1, the complete variable domain is EPEVTQTPSHQVTQMGQEVILRCVPISNHLYFYWYRQILGQKVEFLVSFYNNEISEKSEIFDDQFSVERPDGSNFTLKIRSTKLEDSAMYFCASSSDSDEQFFGPGTRLTVL.

This rearrangement joins TRBV5-4 to TRBJ2-3, with 7 bases lining up with TRBD2. Germline V CDR1 and CDR2: SGHNT, YYREEE (reference sequence). V lost 4 bases to trimming and J lost 4 bases; unmatched junction nucleotides: 9. The CDR3 has 15 amino acids. CDR3: CASSEGGSFPDTQYF. The CDR3 region has the DNA TGTGCCAGCAGCGAGGGAGGGTCGTTCCCAGATACGCAGTATTTT.

V and J are TRBV7-2 and TRBJ1-2; tentative D call: TRBD1 (6 bases). CDR1 and CDR2 (germline): SGHTA, FQGNSA. This CDR3 is built from 13 residues. With 5 bases removed from V and 2 bases from J, the gap between germline ends came to 9 bases. The CDR3 bases are TGTGCCAGCAGCATACAGGGAAACTATGGCTACACCTTC. Translation gives CASSIQGNYGYTF.

CDR3 sequence reads: CASSQRRAGSYEQYF. As DNA, the CDR3 is TGTGCCAGCAGCCAACGGCGGGCAGGCTCCTACGAGCAGTACTTC. J is TRBJ2-7 and V is TRBV7-9; D perhaps matches TRBD2 (5 bases). CDR1 SEHNR and CDR2 FQNEAQ come from the germline V gene (reference sequence). V lost 5 bases, J lost 0 bases, and 14 bases lay in between. The CDR3 length is 15 residues.